The 10 T cell receptor beta chains reported below all come from one sample, sequenced in a study of preoperative IRX-2 immunotherapy in early breast cancer. As for treatment: preoperative locoregional IRX-2 cytokine immunotherapy. TCRdb keeps only in-frame clones here, not all; method: immunoSEQ multiplex PCR. This table holds 10,000 to 15,000 clones, roughly 91% found once. Collection took place from a patient treated with IRX-2 immunotherapy. These receptors all stem from a human donor with breast cancer.

This clone showed up just once. V is TRBV6-1 and J is TRBJ2-1; 13 nucleotides match TRBD2. The CDR3 totals 15 residues. Germline loops: CDR1 MNHNS, CDR2 SASEGT. Losses at the gene ends were 7 bases for V and 7 bases for J; bases not matched to a gene: 7. As DNA, the CDR3 is TGTGCCAGCAACATACTAGCGGGGGGGCCAAATGAGCAGTTCTTC. Translation gives CASNILAGGPNEQFF.

The chain combines TRBV28 with TRBJ1-1; 9 bases line up with TRBD1. The CDR3 consists of 16 residues. Germline lookup yields CDR1 MDHEN and CDR2 SYDVKM. V shed 6 bases, J shed 2 bases, and the junction held 10 bases outside the gene matches. CDR3 residues: CASRGDRVGTNTEAFF. The CDR3 nucleotides read TGTGCCAGCAGGGGGGACAGGGTGGGGACTAACACTGAAGCTTTCTTT.

The chain is built from TRBV4-2 and TRBJ2-3, with D unclear. The CDR3 runs to 14 residues. V lost 0 bases to trimming and J lost 2 bases, with 6 bases between them. Germline CDR1 and CDR2: LGHNA and YNFKEQ. The CDR3 region has the DNA TGTGCCAGCAGCCAAGAGGGAACCACAGATACGCAGTATTTT. This encodes CASSQEGTTDTQYF.

V and J are TRBV5-1 and TRBJ2-2; 9 positions agree with TRBD1. CDR1 SGHRS and CDR2 YFSETQ come from the germline V gene. The CDR3 consists of 15 residues. V shed 2 bases, J shed 7 bases, and the junction held 6 bases outside the gene matches. CDR3 amino acids: CASSFGQGPGGELFF. CDR3 DNA sequence: TGCGCCAGCAGCTTTGGACAGGGGCCGGGCGGGGAGCTGTTTTTT.

The rearrangement links TRBV29-1 to TRBJ1-2; 7 bases agree with TRBD1. This CDR3 is 12 amino acids long. Germline trimming cut 6 bases from V and 4 bases from J; bases unmatched to any gene: 5. Germline values: CDR1 SQVTM, CDR2 ANQGSEA. The CDR3 DNA reads TGCAGCGTAAACAGGGGCGGCTATGGCTACACCTTC. Amino acids: CSVNRGGYGYTF.

This clone was picked up one time. The chain employs TRBV19 and TRBJ2-3; 8 bases are shared with TRBD2. V lost 0 bases, J lost 5 bases, and 4 bases stayed unmatched. The CDR3 is made up of 15 amino acids. Germline values: CDR1 LNHDA, CDR2 SQIVND (reference sequence). Here the CDR3 DNA reads TGTGCCAGTAGTATAGATCTAACTAGCGGAGATACGCAGTATTTT. Translated: CASSIDLTSGDTQYF.

V usage is TRBV2 and J usage is TRBJ1-4; TRBD1 is a possible D gene (5 bases). This CDR3 is built from 15 residues. Germline-derived CDR1 and CDR2 are SNHLY and FYNNEI. V was cut by 2 bases and J by 5 bases, with 12 bases left in between. The DNA of the CDR3 is TGTGCCAGCAGTGAACTGGGGCTCCAAAATGAAAAACTGTTTTTT. Residues: CASSELGLQNEKLFF.

The gene calls are TRBV25-1 and TRBJ1-2; D ambiguous. CDR3 length: 12 amino acids. V dropped 4 bases and J dropped 5 bases, with 8 bases sitting between them. Germline values: CDR1 MGHDK, CDR2 SYGVNS. The CDR3 is CASSVGVYGYTF. The CDR3 region has the DNA TGTGCCAGCAGTGTCGGAGTTTATGGCTACACCTTC.

This clone has more than one count but fewer than ten. The chain combines TRBV19 with TRBJ1-3; D is perhaps TRBD1 (5 bases). This CDR3 spans 16 amino acids. Germline assignment: CDR1 LNHDA and CDR2 SQIVND (reference sequence). V lost 3 bases to trimming and J lost 0 bases, with 12 bases between them. In nucleotides, the CDR3 is TGTGCCAGTAGTATTCCCTGGGGCACCTCTGGAAACACCATATATTTT. This encodes CASSIPWGTSGNTIYF. Using reference TRBV19 and TRBJ1-3 for the parts outside the CDR3, the full variable domain is DGGITQSPKYLFRKEGQNVTLSCEQNLNHDAMYWYRQDPGQGLRLIYYSQIVNDFQKGDIAEGYSVSREKKESFPLTVTSAQKNPTAFYLCASSIPWGTSGNTIYFGEGSWLTVV.

CDR3: CASSVGVNGNEQFF. CDR3 in DNA: TGTGCCAGCAGCGTAGGCGTCAACGGGAATGAGCAGTTCTTC. The chain uses TRBV9 and TRBJ2-1; the D is unclear. Trimming pared 0 bases from V and 7 bases from J, leaving 11 bases between. The germline gives CDR1 SGDLS, CDR2 YYNGEE. The CDR3 covers 14 residues.